The 25 T cell receptor beta chains presented below share a single source sample, sequenced in a study of blood T cell repertoires in COVID-19. Using immunoSEQ multiplex PCR, the repertoire was profiled, and TCRdb retains in-frame clones only, with some absent. Seen here are roughly 200,000 clones, around four fifths observed once, and the top ten hold about a fifth. The sequenced material came from peripheral blood. Every receptor here comes from a human donor in a cohort sampled during active COVID-19.

This chain joins TRBV30 and TRBJ2-2; D is perhaps TRBD1 (8 bases). The CDR3 loop spans 14 amino acids. Trimming cost V 5 bases and J 5 bases, with 15 bases left between them. The V gene's germline CDR1 is GTSNPN and CDR2 SVGIG (reference sequence). The CDR3 coding sequence is TGTGCCTGGGGACAGGGAGCGGGGACCGGGGAGCTGTTTTTT. This encodes CAWGQGAGTGELFF.

The V and J genes are TRBV3-1 (or the pseudogene TRBV3-2) and TRBJ1-2; D is perhaps TRBD1 (6 bases). Between the trimmed V and J ends, which lost 4 bases and 4 bases, there was a span of 16 bases. Germline V gives CDR1 LGHDT, CDR2 YNNKEL (reference sequence). The CDR3 length is 15 residues. The CDR3 DNA follows: TGTGCCAGCAGCCCAGACCCCGGACAGTCCTATGGCTACACCTTC. Translating gives CASSPDPGQSYGYTF.

The chain joins TRBV30 to TRBJ2-2; no clear D. The ends were cut back, 5 bases at V and 6 bases at J, with 16 bases in the middle. CDR1 is GTSNPN, CDR2 SVGIG, per germline (reference sequence). CDR3 length: 14 amino acids. CDR3 bases: TGTGCCTGGGTAGGCCAGTCAGGTGCCGGGGAGCTGTTTTTT. Amino acids: CAWVGQSGAGELFF.

J is TRBJ1-2 and V is TRBV3-1 (or the pseudogene TRBV3-2); unclear D gene. Deletions cut 0 bases from V and 8 bases from J, with 13 bases between. The CDR3 contains 14 residues. Germline V gives CDR1 LGHDT, CDR2 YNNKEL (reference sequence). The CDR3 protein is CASSQDLLRGGYTF. The CDR3 nucleotides are TGTGCCAGCAGCCAAGATTTACTCAGAGGGGGCTACACCTTC.

This clone was seen a single time. CDR3 bases: TGTGCCAGCAGCTTAAGTGGGCGGGGGATAGATACGCAGTATTTT. Its protein is CASSLSGRGIDTQYF. This chain links TRBV7-9 with TRBJ2-3, with 7 bases identical to TRBD2. Germline values: CDR1 SEHNR, CDR2 FQNEAQ (reference sequence). The CDR3 loop spans 15 amino acids. The V and J ends lost 2 bases and 5 bases, in that order; junction bases with no gene match: 7.

This chain joins TRBV5-4 and TRBJ2-1; tentative D call: TRBD1 (6 bases). Deletions cut 2 bases from V and 12 bases from J, with 24 bases between. Germline lookup yields CDR1 SGHNT and CDR2 YYREEE (reference sequence). This CDR3 region has 16 residues. Here the CDR3 DNA reads TGTGCCAGCAGCTTTGACAAGGACAGAGGACATAAGTGGCAGTTCTTC. Encoded protein: CASSFDKDRGHKWQFF.

The CDR3, as DNA: TGTGCCAGCAGCCAAGGACTCGCCAGGGTCGGCACTGAAGCTTTCTTT. This encodes CASSQGLARVGTEAFF. The chain joins TRBV3-1 (or the pseudogene TRBV3-2) to TRBJ1-1, with a weak D call TRBD1 (5 bases). V shed 1 base and J shed 4 bases, with 16 bases lying between them. Germline CDR1 LGHDT, CDR2 YNNKEL (reference sequence). There are 16 residues in the CDR3.

This clone was seen only a few times. The chain employs TRBV30 and TRBJ2-2; 10 nucleotides match TRBD1. Trimming cost V 4 bases and J 4 bases; bases outside gene matches: 3. The CDR3 is made up of 14 amino acids. Per germline, CDR1 GTSNPN and CDR2 SVGIG (reference sequence). The CDR3 nucleotides read TGTGCCTGGAAGGGACAGGGGACCACCGGGGAGCTGTTTTTT. Translated: CAWKGQGTTGELFF.

The CDR3 DNA reads as TGTGCCAGCAGTGACAACCCAGGGATCGCGCGTGGAGCTTTCTTT. Protein sequence: CASSDNPGIARGAFF. The V and J genes are TRBV6-4 and TRBJ1-1; possible D gene TRBD1, 5 bases. The V gene lost 2 bases and the J gene lost 10 bases, with 20 bases spanning the gap. CDR1 MRHNA and CDR2 SNTAGT come from the germline V gene. CDR3 length: 15 amino acids.

The gene calls are TRBV7-6 and TRBJ1-1; 7 positions agree with TRBD1. Germline V lookup: CDR1 SGHVS, CDR2 FNYEAQ. V was clipped by 5 bases and J by 0 bases; unmatched bases: 9. The CDR3 length is 16 residues. The CDR3 DNA reads TGTGCCAGCAGCCCCGAGGACAGGAGGATGAACACTGAAGCTTTCTTT. Its protein product is CASSPEDRRMNTEAFF.

Comments on this clone: Other nucleotide sequences from this sample produce the same CDR3. The rearrangement uses TRBV28 and TRBJ2-7; D is unresolved. In germline, CDR1 is MDHEN, CDR2 SYDVKM. This CDR3 spans 13 amino acids. Trimming stripped 2 bases from V and 2 bases from J, with 7 bases between. The CDR3 sequence is CASSLPGTYEQYF. CDR3 in DNA: TGTGCCAGCAGTTTACCAGGAACCTACGAGCAGTACTTC.

The CDR3 DNA is TGTGCCAGCAGCTTAGTAGGACTAACCTACGAGCAGTACTTC. It translates to CASSLVGLTYEQYF. The chain couples TRBV7-2 to TRBJ2-7, with a possible D match to TRBD2 (6 bases). Germline V gene lookup returns CDR1 SGHTA and CDR2 FQGNSA. CDR3 length: 14 amino acids. The germline V and J ends were trimmed by 1 base and 2 bases, with 9 bases remaining between them.

The chain recombines TRBV7-9 with TRBJ2-5, with 10 bases identical to TRBD2. Germline CDR1 reads SEHNR; CDR2 reads FQNEAQ (reference sequence). Unmatched junction bases numbered 12, after V lost 4 bases and J lost 7 bases. The CDR3 has 16 residues. CDR3 in DNA: TGTGCCAGCAGCTCTAGCGGGAGAGCCGTCCGGGGGACCCAGTACTTC. Protein product: CASSSSGRAVRGTQYF.

The V gene is TRBV28, the J gene TRBJ1-2, with D possibly being TRBD1 (5 bases). The CDR3 runs to 13 residues. V was pared by 6 bases and J by 6 bases, with 14 bases between. Germline V gives CDR1 MDHEN, CDR2 SYDVKM. Here the CDR3 reads CASRRGGEDGYTF. The CDR3 DNA sequence: TGTGCCAGCAGGCGGGGGGGGGAGGATGGCTACACCTTC.

V and J are TRBV4-1 and TRBJ1-2, with 7 bases matching TRBD1. The junction had 9 bases not matched to a gene; V was cut back by 8 bases and J by 0 bases. This CDR3 is built from 15 residues. Germline CDR1 MGHRA, CDR2 YSYEKL. CDR3 nucleotides: TGCGCCAGCTCCCACAGGGGACATGCTAACTATGGCTACACCTTC. This gives the protein CASSHRGHANYGYTF.

The genes are TRBV2 and TRBJ2-2, with a tentative D call TRBD2 (5 bases). CDR3 length equals 13 residues. Germline V gene data show CDR1 as SNHLY and CDR2 as FYNNEI. The V end was cut by 6 bases, the J end by 4 bases, with 9 bases between. CDR3 in DNA: TGTGCCAGCAGACTAGAGGGCACCGGGGAGCTGTTTTTT. This gives the protein CASRLEGTGELFF. Drawing the rest from reference TRBV2 and TRBJ2-2, the complete variable domain is EPEVTQTPSHQVTQMGQEVILRCVPISNHLYFYWYRQILGQKVEFLVSFYNNEISEKSEIFDDQFSVERPDGSNFTLKIRSTKLEDSAMYFCASRLEGTGELFFGEGSRLTVL.

The chain carries TRBV5-1 and TRBJ2-5; 10 bases fit TRBD1. The CDR3 has 16 amino acids. Trimming removed 0 bases from V and 0 bases from J; junction bases left unmatched: 2. CDR1 is SGHRS, CDR2 YFSETQ, per germline. CDR3 sequence reads: CASSLGDRGYQETQYF. The CDR3 region has the DNA TGCGCCAGCAGCTTGGGGGACAGGGGATACCAAGAGACCCAGTACTTC.

For the CDR3, the DNA is TGTGCCAGCAGCCAAGTTTTAGGACAAGAGAACACTGAAGCTTTCTTT. Amino acid sequence: CASSQVLGQENTEAFF. V and J are TRBV3-1 (or the pseudogene TRBV3-2) and TRBJ1-1, with D possibly being TRBD1 (5 bases). V was shortened by 1 base and J by 1 base, with 13 bases between the two germline ends. The germline V gene has CDR1 LGHDT and CDR2 YNNKEL (reference sequence). The length of the CDR3 is 16 residues.

V is TRBV18 and J is TRBJ2-1; D perhaps matches TRBD1 (5 bases). Germline V gene data show CDR1 as KGHSH and CDR2 as LQKENI. V gave up 0 bases and J gave up 5 bases, with 17 bases separating them. The CDR3 consists of 17 residues. In DNA form, the CDR3 reads TGTGCCAGCTCACCACCGTTGGTGACAGCGATCAACAATGAGCAGTTCTTC. Translating gives CASSPPLVTAINNEQFF. Supplemented by reference TRBV18 and TRBJ2-1, the full variable domain reads NAGVMQNPRHLVRRRGQEARLRCSPMKGHSHVYWYRQLPEEGLKFMVYLQKENIIDESGMPKERFSAEFPKEGPSILRIQQVVRGDSAAYFCASSPPLVTAINNEQFFGPGTRLTVL.

This clone was detected only a few times. An end of the junction does not agree with germline; a read error may underlie this. The rearrangement joins TRBV5-1 to TRBJ1-2, with a weak D call TRBD1 (6 bases). The V gene's germline CDR1 is SGHRS and CDR2 YFSETQ. This CDR3 region has 14 residues. The CDR3 DNA sequence: TGCGCCAGCAGCGTGGAGGGGGAATTCTATGACTACACCTTC. Translation gives CASSVEGEFYDYTF.

A few counts support this clone. The gene calls are TRBV6-6 and TRBJ2-7, with 12 bases lining up with TRBD1. Germline loops: CDR1 MNHNY, CDR2 SVGAGI (reference sequence). This CDR3 is built from 14 residues. Losses at the gene ends were 9 bases for V and 8 bases for J; bases not matched to a gene: 11. CDR3 protein: CASRPGTGGNKQYF. The CDR3 bases are TGTGCCAGTCGTCCGGGGACAGGGGGCAATAAGCAGTACTTC.

The chain recombines TRBV6-1 with TRBJ1-3, with D possibly being TRBD1 (5 bases). The CDR3 has 16 residues. The germline V gene encodes CDR1 MNHNS and CDR2 SASEGT. V gave up 2 bases and J gave up 0 bases, with 11 bases separating them. The CDR3 protein is CASSEIDSGSGNTIYF. CDR3 coding DNA: TGTGCCAGCAGTGAAATCGACAGTGGCTCTGGAAACACCATATATTTT.

The rearrangement uses TRBV5-1 and TRBJ2-3; weak D call: TRBD1 (6 bases). CDR3 length equals 12 residues. Trimming pared 2 bases from V and 6 bases from J, leaving 7 bases between. Germline loops: CDR1 SGHRS, CDR2 YFSETQ. CDR3 nucleotides: TGCGCCAGCAGCTTCCAGGGGGATACGCAGTATTTT. Its translation is CASSFQGDTQYF.

Notes on this clone: The limits of the CDR3 on the DNA are not certain, so only TCRdb's listed CDR3 is given. The V and J genes are TRBV19 and TRBJ2-7; the table's D call of TRBD1 was not tested on the DNA. Germline values: CDR1 LNHDA, CDR2 SQIVND (reference sequence). The CDR3 spans 13 amino acids, including both terminal residues. CDR3 sequence reads: CASGDVGTGTLYV.

A few counts support this clone. This chain uses TRBV5-1 with TRBJ2-1; 9 nucleotides match TRBD2. Germline-derived CDR1 and CDR2 are SGHRS and YFSETQ. The CDR3 runs to 14 residues. V was clipped by 4 bases and J by 10 bases; unmatched bases: 9. The CDR3, as DNA: TGCGCCAGCAGCACTAGCGGGCCCTCGGGGGAGCAGTTCTTC. Protein sequence: CASSTSGPSGEQFF. The whole variable domain, remainder taken from reference TRBV5-1 and TRBJ2-1, is KAGVTQTPRYLIKTRGQQVTLSCSPISGHRSVSWYQQTPGQGLQFLFEYFSETQRNKGNFPGRFSGRQFSNSRSEMNVSTLELGDSALYLCASSTSGPSGEQFFGPGTRLTVL.